This TCR beta chain was obtained from a study of T cell responses to AZD1222 COVID-19 vaccine. Findings and caveats of the study: Along spike, vaccine-associated CD4 TCRs were found throughout, with dominance at 160-218 and 743-854. Spike-specific TCR breadth and depth were elevated following two AZD1222 doses. Targeting of unmutated variant regions was reportedly seen in nearly half of spike-specific TCRs.

V gave up 0 bases and J gave up 2 bases, with 12 bases separating them. The CDR3 runs 15 residues. Germline loops: CDR1 SGHDT, CDR2 YYEEEE. Points on this clone: Its antigen is still unknown.

Using immunoSEQ multiplex PCR, the repertoire was profiled, and TCRdb retains in-frame clones only, with some absent. The sample has over 150,000 clones, around 90% seen once. The sequence came from an adult in good health. This sample comprised peripheral blood, obtained on day 0 of AZD1222 vaccination. The chain employs TRBV5-6 and TRBJ2-7, with D perhaps assigned TRBD1 or TRBD2 (5 bases each). CDR3: CASSLGQTTTYEQYF. CDR3 nucleotides: TGTGCCAGCAGCTTGGGACAGACTACCACCTACGAGCAGTACTTC. The variable domain in full, with the rest retrieved from reference TRBV5-6 and TRBJ2-7, is DAGVTQSPTHLIKTRGQQVTLRCSPKSGHDTVSWYQQALGQGPQFIFQYYEEEERQRGNFPDRFSGHQFPNYSSELNVNALLLGDSALYLCASSLGQTTTYEQYFGPGTRLTVT.